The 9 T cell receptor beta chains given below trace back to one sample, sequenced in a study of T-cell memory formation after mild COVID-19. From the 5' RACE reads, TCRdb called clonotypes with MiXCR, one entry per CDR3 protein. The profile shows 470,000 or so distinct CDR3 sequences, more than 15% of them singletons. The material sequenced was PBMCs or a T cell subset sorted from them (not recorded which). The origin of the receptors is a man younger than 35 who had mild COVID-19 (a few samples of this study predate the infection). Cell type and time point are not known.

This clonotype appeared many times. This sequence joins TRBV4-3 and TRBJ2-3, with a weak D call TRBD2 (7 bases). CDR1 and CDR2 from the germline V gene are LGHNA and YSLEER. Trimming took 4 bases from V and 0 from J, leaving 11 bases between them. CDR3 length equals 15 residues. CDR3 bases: TGCGCCAGCAGCCGGAGGGGGGGAAGCACAGATACGCAGTATTTT. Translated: CASSRRGGSTDTQYF.

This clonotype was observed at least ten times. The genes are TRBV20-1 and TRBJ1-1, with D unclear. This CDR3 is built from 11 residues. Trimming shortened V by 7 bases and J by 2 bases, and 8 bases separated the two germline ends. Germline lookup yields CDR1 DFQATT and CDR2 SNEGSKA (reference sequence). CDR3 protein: CSGSDNTEAFF. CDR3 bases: TGCAGTGGGTCCGATAACACTGAAGCTTTCTTT.

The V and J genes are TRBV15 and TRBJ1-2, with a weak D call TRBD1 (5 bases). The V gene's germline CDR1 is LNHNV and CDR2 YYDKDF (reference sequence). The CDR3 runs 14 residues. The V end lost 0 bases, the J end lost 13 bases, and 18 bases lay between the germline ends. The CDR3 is CATSRDEEGINFTF. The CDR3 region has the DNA TGTGCCACCAGCAGAGATGAGGAGGGGATCAATTTCACCTTC. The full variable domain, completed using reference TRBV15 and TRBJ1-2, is DAMVIQNPRYQVTQFGKPVTLSCSQTLNHNVMYWYQQKSSQAPKLLFHYYDKDFNNEADTPDNFQSRRPNTSFCFLDIRSPGLGDTAMYLCATSRDEEGINFTFGSGTRLTVV.

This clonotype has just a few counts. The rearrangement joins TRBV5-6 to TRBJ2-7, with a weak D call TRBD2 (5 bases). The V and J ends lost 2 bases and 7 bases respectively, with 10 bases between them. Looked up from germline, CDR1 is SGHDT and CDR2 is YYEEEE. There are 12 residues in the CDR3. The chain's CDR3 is CASSFGVREQYV. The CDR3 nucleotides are TGTGCCAGCAGCTTCGGGGTAAGGGAGCAGTACGTC.

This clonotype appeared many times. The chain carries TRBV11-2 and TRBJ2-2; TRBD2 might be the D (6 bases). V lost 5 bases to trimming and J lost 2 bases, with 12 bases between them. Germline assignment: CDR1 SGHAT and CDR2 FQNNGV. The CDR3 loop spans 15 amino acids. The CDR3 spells CASSRTSSNTGELFF. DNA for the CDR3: TGTGCCAGCAGCAGAACTAGCTCTAACACCGGGGAGCTGTTTTTT.

In nucleotides, the CDR3 is TGCGCCAGCAGCTTGGAGCGGGGCTCCCAAGAGACCCAGTACTTC. This gives the protein CASSLERGSQETQYF. The chain links TRBV5-1 to TRBJ2-5; 7 positions agree with TRBD2. The germline gives CDR1 SGHRS, CDR2 YFSETQ. CDR3 length: 15 amino acids. Germline trimming cut 0 bases from V and 1 base from J; bases unmatched to any gene: 3.

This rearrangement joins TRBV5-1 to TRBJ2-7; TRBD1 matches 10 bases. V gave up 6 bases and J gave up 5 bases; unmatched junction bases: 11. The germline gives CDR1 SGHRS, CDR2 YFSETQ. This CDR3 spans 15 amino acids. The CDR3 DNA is TGCGCCAGCACTCCCGGGACAGGGGTTAATGACGAGCAGTACGTC. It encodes CASTPGTGVNDEQYV.

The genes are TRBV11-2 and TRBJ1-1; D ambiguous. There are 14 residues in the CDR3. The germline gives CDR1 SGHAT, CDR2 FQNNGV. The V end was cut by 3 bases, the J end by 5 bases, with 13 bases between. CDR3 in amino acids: CASSFPGVGTEAFF. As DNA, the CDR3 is TGTGCCAGCAGCTTCCCCGGGGTTGGGACTGAAGCTTTCTTT.

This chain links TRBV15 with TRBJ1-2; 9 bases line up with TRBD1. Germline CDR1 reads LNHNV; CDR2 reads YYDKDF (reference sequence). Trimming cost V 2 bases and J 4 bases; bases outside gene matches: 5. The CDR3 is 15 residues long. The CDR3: CATSRKGQGGYGYTF. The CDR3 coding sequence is TGTGCCACCAGCAGAAAGGGACAGGGAGGCTATGGCTACACCTTC.